One sample yielded the 12 T cell receptor beta chains listed below, sequenced in a study of human T cells and chemical hapten exposure. As to time point: healthy volunteer bleed at 2 weeks. Someone pulled total RNA out of unfractionated whole blood. TCRdb reprocessed the RACE reads with MiXCR, giving one entry per CDR3 protein. The top ten clones hold 5.8% of a sample with some 50,000 distinct CDR3 sequences, roughly 4.1% of them seen once. Sequencing was carried out using whole blood. These receptors came from a human donor in good health. Some clones in this sample may be carry-over from other donors' samples.

V and J are TRBV2 and TRBJ2-4; D gene uncertain. CDR3 length equals 17 residues. V was pared by 2 bases and J by 0 bases, with 14 bases between. Per the germline V gene, CDR1 is SNHLY and CDR2 is FYNNEI. In DNA form, the CDR3 reads TGTGCCAGCAGTGAAAGAGTGCTGCCGAAAGCCAAAAACATTCAGTACTTC. Encoded protein: CASSERVLPKAKNIQYF.

The J gene is TRBJ1-3, the V gene TRBV11-2; 7 nucleotides match TRBD1. CDR3 length: 17 amino acids. Germline lookup yields CDR1 SGHAT and CDR2 FQNNGV. Unmatched junction bases numbered 14, after V lost 5 bases and J lost 4 bases. CDR3 DNA sequence: TGTGCCAGCAGCCCTCAGGGGGGTCTACTTGCCGGAAACACCATATATTTT. This encodes CASSPQGGLLAGNTIYF.

This clonotype was observed many times. The chain is built from TRBV20-1 and TRBJ2-7; 13 nucleotides align to TRBD2. The CDR3 covers 14 residues. The ends lost 6 bases at V and 3 bases at J; junction bases unmatched: 5. Germline CDR1 is DFQATT and CDR2 is SNEGSKA (reference sequence). The CDR3 loop reads CSAPRTSGSYEQYF. The CDR3 coding sequence is TGCAGTGCCCCTCGGACTAGCGGGAGCTACGAGCAGTACTTC.

This clonotype was seen only a few times. This sequence joins TRBV3-1 and TRBJ2-7; D may correspond to TRBD1 or TRBD2 (6 bases each). With 8 bases removed from V and 2 bases from J, the gap between germline ends came to 19 bases. The CDR3 is 15 residues long. CDR1 is LGHDT and CDR2 is YNNKEL in the germline V gene (reference sequence). The DNA for the CDR3 is TGTGCCAGCCGCTCCACGGAGGGGGTGACCTACGAGCAGTACTTC. Its translation is CASRSTEGVTYEQYF.

The chain is built from TRBV6-5 and TRBJ2-3, with D maybe TRBD1 (5 bases). With 6 bases removed from V and 2 bases from J, the gap between germline ends came to 12 bases. The CDR3 is 14 amino acids. Germline assignment: CDR1 MNHEY and CDR2 SVGAGI. The CDR3 coding sequence is TGTGCCAGCAGCCGCGACAGACCCACAGATACGCAGTATTTT. Protein: CASSRDRPTDTQYF.

This clonotype turned up a few times. The V gene is TRBV3-1, the J gene TRBJ2-3; 7 nucleotides agree with TRBD2. The CDR3 spans 18 residues. Germline assignment: CDR1 LGHDT and CDR2 YNNKEL (reference sequence). Trimming at V came to 5 bases and at J to 0 bases, leaving 14 bases not matched to a gene. Written as DNA, the CDR3 is TGTGCCAGCAGCTCCAGAGGGGCCAGCGGGGCTAGCACAGATACGCAGTATTTT. Its protein is CASSSRGASGASTDTQYF.

This clonotype was seen a handful of times. The chain has TRBV29-1 and TRBJ2-7, with 7 bases lining up with TRBD2. Germline lookup yields CDR1 SQVTM and CDR2 ANQGSEA. The CDR3 covers 12 residues. With 4 bases clipped from V and 5 bases from J, the junction kept 5 bases outside the gene matches. CDR3 sequence (DNA): TGCAGCGTTGGGGGGGGGGTAGACGAGCAGTACTTC. Protein: CSVGGGVDEQYF.

This clonotype was picked up many times. The V and J genes are TRBV12-3 or TRBV12-4 and TRBJ1-1; possible D gene TRBD1, 5 bases. The CDR3 spans 14 residues. V was clipped by 7 bases and J by 3 bases, with 15 bases between them. CDR3 bases: TGTGCCAGCAACCACAGGCGGAGGGACACTGAAGCTTTCTTT. It is translated as CASNHRRRDTEAFF.

The sample holds a few counts of this clonotype. The chain combines TRBV5-4 with TRBJ2-7; tentative D call: TRBD2 (8 bases). In germline, CDR1 is SGHNT, CDR2 YYREEE (reference sequence). This CDR3 comprises 14 residues. Trimming took off 4 bases at V and 5 bases at J, with 16 bases between the two ends. CDR3 coding DNA: TGTGCCAGCAGCCCGGGGGGGACAGAAGACGAGCAGTACTTC. This translates into CASSPGGTEDEQYF.

In this sample, this clonotype turned up many times. This chain links TRBV28 with TRBJ2-5; D is ambiguous. The V end lost 7 bases, the J end lost 6 bases, and 12 bases lay between the germline ends. There are 12 residues in the CDR3. Per germline, CDR1 MDHEN and CDR2 SYDVKM. Written as DNA, the CDR3 is TGTGCCAGCAAGGGTCGAATCCAGACCCAGTACTTC. Its protein product is CASKGRIQTQYF.

This clonotype was observed many times. The rearrangement links TRBV2 to TRBJ2-3; the D gene is possibly TRBD2 (6 bases). From germline, CDR1 is SNHLY and CDR2 FYNNEI. V lost 6 bases and J 1 base, leaving 17 bases between the germline ends. The CDR3 consists of 16 residues. The CDR3 spells CASSAAYGRGTDTQYF. The CDR3 region has the DNA TGTGCCAGCAGCGCGGCCTACGGGAGAGGCACAGATACGCAGTATTTT. The full variable domain, in which reference TRBV2 and TRBJ2-3 provide the parts outside the CDR3, is EPEVTQTPSHQVTQMGQEVILRCVPISNHLYFYWYRQILGQKVEFLVSFYNNEISEKSEIFDDQFSVERPDGSNFTLKIRSTKLEDSAMYFCASSAAYGRGTDTQYFGPGTRLTVL.

This clonotype has ten or more counts. V usage is TRBV21-1 and J usage is TRBJ2-2. TRBV21-1 is noted as a pseudogene. The CDR3 consists of 14 residues. In nucleotides, the CDR3 is TGTGCCAGCAGCAGCACGAATAACACCGGGGAGCTGTTTTTT. As protein: CASSSTNNTGELFF.